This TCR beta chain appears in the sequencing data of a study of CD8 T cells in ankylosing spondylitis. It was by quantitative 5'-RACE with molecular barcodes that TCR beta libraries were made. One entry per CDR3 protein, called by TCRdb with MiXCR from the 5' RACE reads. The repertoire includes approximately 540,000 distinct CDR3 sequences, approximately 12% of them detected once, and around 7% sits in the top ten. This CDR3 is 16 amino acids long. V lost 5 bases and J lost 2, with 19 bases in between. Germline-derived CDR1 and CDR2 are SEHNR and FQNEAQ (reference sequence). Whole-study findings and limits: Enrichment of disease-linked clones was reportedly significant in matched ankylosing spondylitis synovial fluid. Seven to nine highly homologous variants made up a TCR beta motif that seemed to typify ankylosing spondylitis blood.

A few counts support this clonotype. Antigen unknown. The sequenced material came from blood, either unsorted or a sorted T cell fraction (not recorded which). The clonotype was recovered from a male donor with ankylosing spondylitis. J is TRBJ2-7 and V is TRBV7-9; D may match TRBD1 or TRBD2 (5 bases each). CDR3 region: CASSAGGQAVPYEQYF. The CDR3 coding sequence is TGTGCCAGCAGCGCTGGAGGACAAGCGGTCCCCTACGAGCAGTACTTC.